This TCR beta chain was recorded in a study of OX40 agonist ivuxolimab in advanced cancers. Looking at the study overall: All patients had ivuxolimab intravenously every 2 weeks at 0.01 to 10 mg/kg. Findings of the study overall: Undetermined was the antigen specificity of the expanded peripheral T cells. Clonal expansion among partial responders at 0.1-3.0 mg/kg ranked near the lowest.

Trimming stripped 5 bases from V and 4 bases from J, with 11 bases between. This CDR3 is built from 14 residues. Germline CDR1 is SGHAT and CDR2 is FQNNGV. As regards this clone: Antigen: not known.

Researchers took blood at baseline, on cycle 4 day 1, and on cycle 7 day 1. TCRdb's table, derived via immunoSEQ multiplex PCR, lists solely in-frame clones and lacks some. Here the sample spans fewer than 35,000 clones, about 93% being singletons. This sequence was found in an adult with an advanced solid tumor such as melanoma, head and neck, liver or kidney cancer. V gene TRBV11-2 combines with J gene TRBJ1-4; unclear D gene. Source: CD4+ or CD8+ T cells sorted from blood, taken in a trial of the OX40 agonist ivuxolimab. The CDR3 coding sequence is TGTGCCAGCAGCCTCGAGTTGTTTAATGAAAAACTGTTTTTT. Protein sequence: CASSLELFNEKLFF.